This T cell receptor beta chain was captured in a study of T cell responses to AZD1222 COVID-19 vaccine. The wider study: Second-dose intervals near 4 or 12 weeks were combined.

Losses at the gene ends were 7 bases for V and 1 base for J; bases not matched to a gene: 7. This CDR3 spans 14 amino acids. Germline assignment: CDR1 MDHEN and CDR2 SYDVKM. Clones were sequenced by immunoSEQ multiplex PCR, and TCRdb holds only the in-frame ones, with some missing. The sample lists 100,000 to 150,000 clones, 90% to 95% occurring once. Study observations and caveats: Donors in the cohort were predominantly white British and more often female, and clonal diversity was possibly underestimated. Increases in Spike-specific TCR breadth and depth were seen after two AZD1222 doses.

Points on this clone: What it recognizes is unknown.

The chain combines TRBV28 with TRBJ2-7; 7 nucleotides agree with TRBD1. The TCR comes from an adult in good health. This specimen was peripheral blood, taken on day 0 of AZD1222 vaccination. CDR3 amino acids: CASTLGTASYEQYF. The DNA for the CDR3 is TGTGCCAGCACCCTTGGGACAGCATCCTACGAGCAGTACTTC.